The clone carrying this T cell receptor (beta chain) was seen a single time. Antigen: not known. With 1 base clipped from V and 0 bases from J, the junction kept 5 bases outside the gene matches. CDR1 and CDR2 from the germline V gene are SGHRS and YFSETQ. The CDR3 has 16 residues. The sample belongs to a study of Tregs in tolerant kidney transplant recipients. Generated by immunoSEQ multiplex PCR, the TCRdb table keeps only in-frame clones and is missing some. Of around 21,000 clones listed, about 71% are singletons. The receptor comes from a human donor in good health. Material for sequencing was Tregs from blood cultured with allogeneic cells. The chain carries TRBV5-1 and TRBJ2-7; 9 nucleotides agree with TRBD2. Here the CDR3 reads CASSLSTSGYSYEQYF. The CDR3 region has the DNA TGCGCCAGCAGCTTGAGTACTAGCGGGTACTCCTACGAGCAGTACTTC. Full variable domain (remainder filled in from reference TRBV5-1 and TRBJ2-7): KAGVTQTPRYLIKTRGQQVTLSCSPISGHRSVSWYQQTPGQGLQFLFEYFSETQRNKGNFPGRFSGRQFSNSRSEMNVSTLELGDSALYLCASSLSTSGYSYEQYFGPGTRLTVT.